Shown below are 26 T cell receptor beta chains from a single sample sequenced in a study of OX40 agonist ivuxolimab in advanced cancers. TCRdb's table, derived via immunoSEQ multiplex PCR, lists solely in-frame clones and lacks some. The sample lists approximately 60,000 clones, about 90% seen once, with about 4.8% in the top ten. The sequences come from CD4+ or CD8+ T cells sorted from blood, collected in a trial of the OX40 agonist ivuxolimab. These receptors were obtained from an adult with an advanced solid tumor such as melanoma, head and neck, liver or kidney cancer.

V and J are TRBV27 and TRBJ2-3; D is possibly TRBD1 (5 bases). The CDR3 totals 14 residues. V lost 2 bases to trimming and J lost 5 bases, with 11 bases between them. From germline, CDR1 is MNHEY and CDR2 SMNVEV (reference sequence). Here the CDR3 DNA reads TGTGCCAGCAGTTTAAATCCGACAGAAGATACGCAGTATTTT. This gives the protein CASSLNPTEDTQYF.

V usage is TRBV5-1 and J usage is TRBJ2-4; 9 bases fit TRBD2. Germline V lookup: CDR1 SGHRS, CDR2 YFSETQ. The trim removed 3 bases at V and 0 bases at J, leaving 13 bases unmatched. The CDR3 is 19 amino acids. CDR3 in amino acids: CASSSPSGVGALAKNIQYF. In DNA, the CDR3 is TGCGCCAGCAGCTCTCCTAGCGGGGTTGGGGCCTTAGCCAAAAACATTCAGTACTTC.

The rearrangement joins TRBV15 to TRBJ2-3, with D tentatively TRBD2 (6 bases). Between the trimmed V and J ends, which lost 9 bases and 0 bases, there was a span of 10 bases. This CDR3 is 13 amino acids long. Germline values: CDR1 LNHNV, CDR2 YYDKDF (reference sequence). For the CDR3, the DNA is TGTGCCACGCAGGAGGGAAGCACAGATACGCAGTATTTT. Protein product: CATQEGSTDTQYF.

The J gene is TRBJ1-4, the V gene TRBV28; D may be TRBD1 (5 bases). Germline loops: CDR1 MDHEN, CDR2 SYDVKM. V shed 1 base and J shed 7 bases, with 19 bases lying between them. The CDR3 sequence is 17 residues long. CDR3 protein: CASSLSGPGRSREKLFF. The DNA for the CDR3 is TGTGCCAGCAGTTTATCGGGGCCAGGAAGGTCCCGTGAAAAACTGTTTTTT.

This clone was seen once. J is TRBJ2-7 and V is TRBV5-4; the match to TRBD2 covers 7 bases. The CDR3 spans 14 residues. The ends lost 4 bases at V and 5 bases at J; junction bases unmatched: 9. The V gene's germline CDR1 is SGHNT and CDR2 YYREEE (reference sequence). The CDR3: CASSLGGDPHEQYF. The CDR3 DNA reads TGTGCCAGCAGCCTGGGAGGGGACCCCCACGAGCAGTACTTC.

V and J are TRBV7-9 and TRBJ2-3, with D uncertain. Per germline, CDR1 SEHNR and CDR2 FQNEAQ (reference sequence). V shed 2 bases and J shed 1 base, with 7 bases lying between them. The CDR3 is 14 amino acids. The CDR3 nucleotides are TGTGCCAGCAGCTTAAGCGACCGCACAGATACGCAGTATTTT. It is translated as CASSLSDRTDTQYF.

The chain recombines TRBV5-5 with TRBJ2-1; TRBD2 agrees at 11 bases. The J segment lost 6 bases and the V segment lost 1 base, leaving 15 bases of the junction unmatched. Germline-derived CDR1 and CDR2 are SGHKS and YYEKEE (reference sequence). CDR3 length equals 19 residues. CDR3: CASSLWTGLAGYKFNEQFF. As DNA, the CDR3 is TGTGCCAGCAGCTTGTGGACAGGACTAGCGGGCTATAAATTCAATGAGCAGTTCTTC.

The V call is TRBV14, the J call TRBJ2-1, with 10 nucleotides matching TRBD1. The trim removed 1 base at V and 4 bases at J, leaving 7 bases unmatched. CDR1 and CDR2 from the germline V gene are SGHDN and FVKESK. The CDR3 is made up of 17 amino acids. In nucleotides, the CDR3 is TGTGCCAGCAGCCAAGCCCTGACGGGACAGGGGTACAATGAGCAGTTCTTC. It translates to CASSQALTGQGYNEQFF.

The chain has TRBV9 and TRBJ1-3; D is perhaps TRBD1 (5 bases). V gave up 7 bases and J gave up 0 bases, with 11 bases separating them. CDR3 length equals 14 residues. In germline, CDR1 is SGDLS, CDR2 YYNGEE. The CDR3 region has the DNA TGTGCCAGCTCGGGACTGCTCTCTGGAAACACCATATATTTT. It is translated as CASSGLLSGNTIYF.

This chain connects TRBV9 to TRBJ2-5, with D perhaps matching TRBD1 or TRBD2 (5 bases each). V was trimmed by 4 bases and J by 2 bases, leaving 12 bases between them. From germline, CDR1 is SGDLS and CDR2 YYNGEE. The CDR3 runs 14 residues. CDR3 DNA sequence: TGTGCCAGCAGCCCGGGTGGGGGTCAAGAGACCCAGTACTTC. It specifies CASSPGGGQETQYF.

V usage is TRBV5-6 and J usage is TRBJ2-3; possibly TRBD1 for D (6 bases). V was pared by 4 bases and J by 4 bases, with 10 bases between. The CDR3 runs to 13 residues. Per germline, CDR1 SGHDT and CDR2 YYEEEE. Written as DNA, the CDR3 is TGTGCCAGCAGCCCGGGACATCCAGATACGCAGTATTTT. This gives the protein CASSPGHPDTQYF.

The rearrangement uses TRBV6-1 and TRBJ2-3; tentatively, D is TRBD1 (6 bases). The V end was cut by 6 bases, the J end by 3 bases, with 13 bases between. CDR3 size: 14 residues. Germline assignment: CDR1 MNHNS and CDR2 SASEGT. CDR3 sequence (DNA): TGTGCCAGCAGGCCCTCACAGGGAACAGATACGCAGTATTTT. It encodes CASRPSQGTDTQYF.

The chain links TRBV6-1 to TRBJ1-1; TRBD1 aligns across 8 bases. Germline values: CDR1 MNHNS, CDR2 SASEGT. With 4 bases clipped from V and 4 bases from J, the junction kept 5 bases outside the gene matches. CDR3 length: 14 residues. The CDR3 nucleotides read TGTGCCAGCAGTGGTGGACAGGGAATCACTGAAGCTTTCTTT. Translated: CASSGGQGITEAFF.

V gene TRBV18 combines with J gene TRBJ1-3; D is undetermined. From germline, CDR1 is KGHSH and CDR2 LQKENI. The CDR3 consists of 15 residues. V lost 4 bases and J 2 bases, leaving 12 bases between the germline ends. CDR3 coding DNA: TGTGCCAGCTCACTGCAAAGGCCCCCTGGAAACACCATATATTTT. Translated, it gives CASSLQRPPGNTIYF.

The chain uses TRBV7-3 and TRBJ2-7; tentatively, D is TRBD1 (6 bases). The CDR3 contains 13 residues. With 4 bases removed from V and 0 bases from J, the gap between germline ends came to 7 bases. Looked up from germline, CDR1 is SGHTA and CDR2 is FQGTGA. CDR3 sequence (DNA): TGTGCCAGCAGCTCAGGGGTCTCCTACGAGCAGTACTTC. Translation gives CASSSGVSYEQYF.

The chain employs TRBV5-1 and TRBJ2-1, with D hard to call. The CDR3 has 15 residues. CDR1 is SGHRS and CDR2 is YFSETQ in the germline V gene. Trimming removed 3 bases from V and 8 bases from J, with 18 bases in between. As DNA, the CDR3 is TGCGCCAGCAGCTCCGGACGGCTGCGGAATGATGAGCAGTTCTTC. The encoded protein is CASSSGRLRNDEQFF.

The rearrangement uses TRBV27 and TRBJ2-6, with D possibly TRBD1 on 5 matching bases. Germline V lookup: CDR1 MNHEY, CDR2 SMNVEV (reference sequence). V lost 5 bases and J 0 bases, leaving 11 bases between the germline ends. This CDR3 has 16 amino acids. This chain's CDR3 is CASSPTVSSGANVLTF. The DNA for the CDR3 is TGTGCCAGCAGTCCGACAGTTAGCTCTGGGGCCAACGTCCTGACTTTC.

This clone was detected once. The V call is TRBV5-8, the J call TRBJ2-3; 10 nucleotides agree with TRBD1. Germline values: CDR1 SGHTS, CDR2 YDEGEE. The trim removed 1 base at V and 5 bases at J, leaving 1 base unmatched. CDR3 length: 14 amino acids. CDR3 bases: TGTGCCAGCAGCTTGAGGGACAGGGGAGATACGCAGTATTTT. This gives the protein CASSLRDRGDTQYF.

The rearrangement links TRBV5-6 to TRBJ1-5; TRBD1 matches 8 bases. The CDR3 spans 13 residues. From germline, CDR1 is SGHDT and CDR2 YYEEEE. V was pared by 3 bases and J by 6 bases, with 2 bases of the junction left unmatched. CDR3 protein: CASSSTGGQPQHF. The CDR3 DNA sequence: TGTGCCAGCAGCTCCACAGGGGGTCAGCCCCAGCATTTT.

CDR3 amino acids: CASSPPNGGNNEQFF. The CDR3 DNA is TGTGCCAGCTCACCACCGAACGGAGGGAACAATGAGCAGTTCTTC. The chain is built from TRBV18 and TRBJ2-1; weak D call: TRBD2 (6 bases). This CDR3 spans 15 amino acids. V was trimmed by 0 bases and J by 5 bases, leaving 11 bases between them. Germline V gene lookup returns CDR1 KGHSH and CDR2 LQKENI.

The rearrangement links TRBV6-1 to TRBJ1-5; D uncertain. CDR1 is MNHNS, CDR2 SASEGT, per germline. CDR3 length: 15 residues. The V end lost 6 bases, the J end lost 2 bases, and 14 bases lay between the germline ends. The CDR3 DNA reads TGTGCCAGCAGGCAGGATCCGGGAGGCAATCAGCCCCAGCATTTT. Translating gives CASRQDPGGNQPQHF.

The chain couples TRBV18 to TRBJ1-6; 9 bases agree with TRBD1. This CDR3 comprises 16 residues. Germline trimming cut 3 bases from V and 5 bases from J; bases unmatched to any gene: 5. Germline-derived CDR1 and CDR2 are KGHSH and LQKENI. The CDR3 nucleotides are TGTGCCAGCTCACCTCCCAACAGGGGGCATAATTCACCCCTCCACTTT. This sequence encodes CASSPPNRGHNSPLHF.

This chain uses TRBV28 with TRBJ1-5; D ambiguous. Germline V gene lookup returns CDR1 MDHEN and CDR2 SYDVKM. The CDR3 is 12 amino acids. V lost 5 bases and J 4 bases, leaving 6 bases between the germline ends. This chain's CDR3 is CASSIQNQPQHF. Here the CDR3 DNA reads TGTGCCAGCAGTATTCAGAATCAGCCCCAGCATTTT.

The chain is built from TRBV19 and TRBJ2-5, with D possibly matching TRBD1 (5 bases). This CDR3 has 14 amino acids. Germline-derived CDR1 and CDR2 are LNHDA and SQIVND (reference sequence). Trimming shortened V by 7 bases and J by 5 bases, and 17 bases separated the two germline ends. The CDR3 region is CASTPPGFGETQYF. In DNA form, the CDR3 reads TGTGCCAGTACCCCGCCAGGGTTTGGGGAGACCCAGTACTTC.

CDR3 residues: CASSLPGEAFF. The CDR3 nucleotides are TGTGCCAGCAGTTTACCAGGGGAAGCTTTCTTT. The chain couples TRBV28 to TRBJ1-1, with D possibly matching TRBD1 (5 bases). The CDR3 is 11 residues long. V was cut by 2 bases and J by 8 bases, with 6 bases left in between. CDR1 and CDR2 from the germline V gene are MDHEN and SYDVKM. The whole variable domain, filled in from reference TRBV28 and TRBJ1-1, reads DVKVTQSSRYLVKRTGEKVFLECVQDMDHENMFWYRQDPGLGLRLIYFSYDVKMKEKGDIPEGYSVSREKKERFSLILESASTNQTSMYLCASSLPGEAFFGQGTRLTVV.

The V gene is TRBV18, the J gene TRBJ2-3; possibly TRBD2 for D (6 bases). CDR1 KGHSH and CDR2 LQKENI come from the germline V gene. The germline V and J ends were trimmed by 5 bases and 2 bases, with 17 bases remaining between them. This CDR3 has 16 amino acids. The DNA for the CDR3 is TGTGCCAGCTCAGTAAGGGACGGGAGAGCCACAGATACGCAGTATTTT. Protein sequence: CASSVRDGRATDTQYF.